One and the same sample provided the 28 T cell receptor beta chains below, sequenced in a study of CXCR3-negative and CXCR3-positive naive CD8 T cells. Study-wide results and limits: When CXCR3-positive naive cells were set against CXCR3-negative naive cells, the former had more hydrophobic TRB CDR3s.

Their specific antigens are unknown. cDNA libraries for TRB were generated by 5' RACE incorporating UMI labels. TCRdb reprocessed the 5' RACE reads and keeps a single row for each CDR3 protein, giving no DNA. This table lists 150,000 to 180,000 distinct CDR3 sequences. The sequencing sample was made of naive CXCR3+ CD8+ T cells from blood. Stated subset: CD45RO-CCR7+CD27+CD95- naive CD8+ T cells expressing CXCR3 (TNR3+). The receptor source for this set is a human donor in good health. Some clones in this sample may be carry-over from other donors' samples.

V usage is TRBV12-3 or TRBV12-4 and J usage is TRBJ2-3. CDR3 length: 15 residues. The CDR3 spells CASSLVVASTDTQYF.

This chain links TRBV15 with TRBJ2-2; TCRdb's D call, TRBD2, is unchecked because there is no DNA. CDR1 is LNHNV, CDR2 YYDKDF, per germline (reference sequence). The CDR3 extends over 17 amino acids. The CDR3 loop is CATSPLGRGGPTGELFF.

The chain carries TRBV7-2 and TRBJ2-7. The CDR3 runs 11 residues. Germline CDR1 reads SGHTA; CDR2 reads FQGNSA. This CDR3 is CASSFHYEQYF.

This chain links TRBV4-1 with TRBJ2-7; there is no DNA to check the TCRdb D call of TRBD2. The CDR3 loop spans 17 amino acids. Germline loops: CDR1 MGHRA, CDR2 YSYEKL. CDR3 amino acids: CASSQDPPDGLVYEQYF.

The chain uses TRBV12-3 or TRBV12-4 and TRBJ1-4. The CDR3 extends over 15 amino acids. CDR3 amino acids: CASSLKGRVNEKLFF.

The chain combines TRBV19 with TRBJ2-3; no DNA is available, so the TRBD1 call from TCRdb remains unchecked. The CDR3 totals 13 residues. The germline V gene encodes CDR1 LNHDA and CDR2 SQIVND (reference sequence). The CDR3 loop reads CASSPNRDDTQYF.

This sequence joins TRBV28 and TRBJ2-1; no DNA is available, so the TRBD2 call from TCRdb remains unchecked. The CDR3 is 16 amino acids. CDR1 is MDHEN, CDR2 SYDVKM, per germline. This CDR3 reads CASSLEGLALDNEQFF.

The gene calls are TRBV9 and TRBJ1-1; TCRdb calls TRBD1, which cannot be checked without DNA. Germline V gene data show CDR1 as SGDLS and CDR2 as YYNGEE. There are 15 residues in the CDR3. The CDR3 spells CASSVFGGPGAEAFF.

The chain employs TRBV12-3 or TRBV12-4 and TRBJ2-3. The CDR3 consists of 13 residues. This CDR3 reads CASSADTTDTQYF.

The chain recombines TRBV5-1 with TRBJ1-3; TCRdb outputs TRBD1, but without DNA this stays unchecked. The CDR3 is made up of 19 amino acids. Germline V lookup: CDR1 SGHRS, CDR2 YFSETQ. The CDR3 reads CASSSSDRQGESSGNTIYF. Based on the CDR3 plus reference TRBV5-1 and TRBJ1-3, the full variable domain is KAGVTQTPRYLIKTRGQQVTLSCSPISGHRSVSWYQQTPGQGLQFLFEYFSETQRNKGNFPGRFSGRQFSNSRSEMNVSTLELGDSALYLCASSSSDRQGESSGNTIYFGEGSWLTVV.

The rearrangement links TRBV20-1 to TRBJ2-1; TCRdb proposes TRBD2, but this gene call is untestable without DNA. In germline, CDR1 is DFQATT, CDR2 SNEGSKA (reference sequence). The CDR3 has 15 residues. The CDR3 spells CSACSISGRADEQFF.

The chain links TRBV7-8 to TRBJ1-4. Germline V gives CDR1 SGHVS, CDR2 FQNEAQ. CDR3 size: 14 residues. The CDR3 region is CASSLDETNEKLFF.

V gene TRBV28 combines with J gene TRBJ1-6; TCRdb proposes TRBD1, but this gene call is untestable without DNA. Germline V gives CDR1 MDHEN, CDR2 SYDVKM. The CDR3 is 14 residues long. CDR3 loop: CASSLYQGKSPLHF.

The V call is TRBV20-1, the J call TRBJ2-5; TCRdb reports TRBD1, a call that lacks DNA to check it against. The germline V gene encodes CDR1 DFQATT and CDR2 SNEGSKA (reference sequence). The CDR3 has 14 amino acids. CDR3 region: CSARVRGSWETQYF.

V gene TRBV7-9 combines with J gene TRBJ2-5. The CDR3 contains 15 residues. Germline V CDR1 and CDR2: SEHNR, FQNEAQ (reference sequence). CDR3 amino acids: CASSLVGRRQETQYF.

Here the CDR3 reads CASSLIPGSYNEQFF. The V gene is TRBV5-1, the J gene TRBJ2-1; as DNA is missing, the TRBD1 call by TCRdb cannot be tested. This CDR3 contains 15 residues. Germline lookup yields CDR1 SGHRS and CDR2 YFSETQ.

CDR3 sequence reads: CASSEDRRANEQFF. V usage is TRBV10-1 and J usage is TRBJ2-1; there is no DNA to check the TCRdb D call of TRBD2. Germline assignment: CDR1 WNHNN and CDR2 SYGVQD (reference sequence). CDR3 length: 14 amino acids.

V usage is TRBV4-1 and J usage is TRBJ1-3. The CDR3 runs to 15 residues. The germline V gene has CDR1 MGHRA and CDR2 YSYEKL. CDR3: CASSQDSSVGNTIYF.

The chain has TRBV25-1 and TRBJ2-7; TCRdb outputs TRBD1, but without DNA this stays unchecked. Germline loops: CDR1 MGHDK, CDR2 SYGVNS. This CDR3 spans 15 amino acids. This CDR3 reads CASSEDSYYSYEQYF.

The chain combines TRBV12-3 or TRBV12-4 with TRBJ1-1. The CDR3 is 14 residues long. CDR3: CASSLGRLNTEAFF.

V is TRBV5-1 and J is TRBJ2-7. The CDR3 is made up of 15 amino acids. Germline V CDR1 and CDR2: SGHRS, YFSETQ. CDR3 residues: CASSLVPGGPYEQYF.

The J gene is TRBJ2-2, the V gene TRBV19. Germline V CDR1 and CDR2: LNHDA, SQIVND (reference sequence). CDR3 length: 13 amino acids. The chain's CDR3 is CASSIVNTGELFF.

The rearrangement uses TRBV5-1 and TRBJ2-1; no DNA is available, so the TRBD2 call from TCRdb remains unchecked. The CDR3 covers 16 residues. Germline values: CDR1 SGHRS, CDR2 YFSETQ. This CDR3 is CASSATSGGKRNEQFF.

The chain couples TRBV20-1 to TRBJ1-5; TCRdb calls TRBD1, which cannot be checked without DNA. The CDR3 has 15 amino acids. Germline-derived CDR1 and CDR2 are DFQATT and SNEGSKA (reference sequence). CDR3 sequence reads: CSADRTGKSNQPQHF.

The rearrangement links TRBV6-4 to TRBJ1-1; no DNA is available, so the TRBD1 call from TCRdb remains unchecked. This CDR3 comprises 13 residues. Looked up from germline, CDR1 is MRHNA and CDR2 is SNTAGT. The CDR3 sequence is CASSERENTEAFF.

This rearrangement joins TRBV7-9 to TRBJ2-2; TCRdb's D call, TRBD1, is unchecked because there is no DNA. This CDR3 contains 14 residues. Germline V CDR1 and CDR2: SEHNR, FQNEAQ (reference sequence). CDR3 region: CASSPRDTTGELFF.

The chain employs TRBV10-3 and TRBJ2-7; TCRdb indicates TRBD2, and absent DNA this call remains unverified. CDR1 and CDR2 (germline): ENHRY, SYGVKD. The CDR3 length is 15 residues. The CDR3 reads CAIRGGGTSSYEQYF.

V is TRBV29-1 and J is TRBJ2-7; TCRdb proposes TRBD2, but this gene call is untestable without DNA. CDR3 length equals 14 residues. Germline V gives CDR1 SQVTM, CDR2 ANQGSEA. This CDR3 reads CSVVSGRDSYEQYF.